This T cell receptor (beta chain) came from a study of blood T cell repertoires in COVID-19. Study overall: Samples representing acute and convalescent COVID-19 were sourced from the United States, Italy and Spain. PBMCs, B-cell-depleted T cells, or T cells were the source of the cDNA or gDNA that made up the material.

The V segment lost 1 base and the J segment 3 bases; nucleotides outside the gene matches: 3. The germline V gene has CDR1 SGHVS and CDR2 FNYEAQ. The CDR3 loop spans 15 amino acids. In the authors' methods: Estimated nucleated cell counts came from reference gene primer amplification. Assay: immunoSEQ multiplex PCR; the TCRdb copy retains only in-frame clones and omits some. The DNA gave D and trimming, while V, J and clone size come from that table. The data hold some 200,000 clones, with more than 75% observed a single time. The chain combines TRBV7-6 with TRBJ2-5; 9 nucleotides align to TRBD2. Sequencing was performed on peripheral blood. This TCR came from a woman aged 18-29 years who had recovered from COVID-19. The CDR3 spells CASSLDGLAKETQYF. The CDR3 DNA reads as TGTGCCAGCAGCTTAGACGGACTAGCGAAAGAGACCCAGTACTTC.